This is a list of T cell receptor beta chains from one sample in a study of blood T cell repertoires in COVID-19. The table came from immunoSEQ multiplex PCR; TCRdb's copy has only in-frame clones and leaves some out. The repertoire has roughly 150,000 clones, roughly 86% of them found once; the top ten carry about 2.7%. Sequencing was carried out using peripheral blood. Receptors were obtained from a woman aged 80 or over with COVID-19, enrolled during active disease. Each CDR3 is given with its conserved first and last residue. D genes are given only for firm matches. Where a row states a size, it is once, few, many or the class of an expanded clone; other rows omit it.

J gene: TRBJ2-1; clone size: once; D gene: TRBD1; V gene: TRBV5-1; CDR3 protein: CASSLESGQLYNEQFF; CDR3 DNA: TGCGCCAGCAGCTTGGAATCGGGACAGCTCTACAATGAGCAGTTCTTC
J gene: TRBJ2-4; clone size: once; D gene: .; V gene: TRBV4-1; CDR3 protein: CASSQESAGPGLAKNIQYF; CDR3 DNA: TGCGCCAGCAGCCAAGAGTCAGCCGGGCCAGGGCTGGCCAAAAACATTCAGTACTTC
J gene: TRBJ2-5; clone size: .; D gene: TRBD2; V gene: TRBV28; CDR3 protein: CASSFSGSATGTQYF; CDR3 DNA: TGTGCCAGCAGTTTTAGCGGGAGCGCTACTGGGACCCAGTACTTC
J gene: TRBJ2-2; clone size: .; D gene: TRBD1; V gene: TRBV18; CDR3 protein: CASSWDRAAELFF; CDR3 DNA: TGTGCCAGCTCCTGGGACAGGGCGGCGGAGCTGTTTTTT
J gene: TRBJ2-5; clone size: .; D gene: .; V gene: TRBV29-1; CDR3 protein: CSVEGWGQGQETQYF; CDR3 DNA: TGCAGCGTTGAAGGATGGGGTCAGGGGCAAGAGACCCAGTACTTC
J gene: TRBJ1-5; clone size: .; D gene: .; V gene: TRBV3-1/TRBV3-2; CDR3 protein: CASSQEWGGNQHF; CDR3 DNA: TGTGCCAGCAGCCAAGAATGGGGGGGAAACCAGCATTTT
J gene: TRBJ1-5; clone size: .; D gene: .; V gene: TRBV21-1; CDR3 protein: CASRRDREVEGNQPQHF; CDR3 DNA: TGTGCCAGCAGGAGGGACAGGGAGGTTGAGGGCAATCAGCCCCAGCATTTT
J gene: TRBJ1-5; clone size: .; D gene: TRBD1; V gene: TRBV7-2; CDR3 protein: CASSPRGTYSNQPQHF; CDR3 DNA: TGTGCCAGCAGCCCCAGGGGGACCTATAGCAATCAGCCCCAGCATTTT
J gene: TRBJ1-5; clone size: .; D gene: .; V gene: TRBV2; CDR3 protein: CASSYKIGGSHGQPQHF; CDR3 DNA: TGTGCCAGCAGTTATAAAATCGGGGGGAGTCATGGACAGCCCCAGCATTTT
J gene: TRBJ1-6; clone size: .; D gene: TRBD1; V gene: TRBV5-1; CDR3 protein: CASQVRTGLNSPLHF; CDR3 DNA: TGCGCCAGCCAAGTTCGGACAGGCCTTAATTCACCCCTCCACTTT
J gene: TRBJ2-2; clone size: .; D gene: TRBD1; V gene: TRBV28; CDR3 protein: CASKVETGTAGGELFF; CDR3 DNA: TGTGCCAGCAAGGTCGAAACCGGGACAGCCGGCGGGGAGCTGTTTTTT
J gene: TRBJ2-4; clone size: .; D gene: .; V gene: TRBV28; CDR3 protein: CASSSRGARAKNIQYF; CDR3 DNA: TGTGCCAGCAGTTCCCGTGGGGCGCGGGCCAAAAACATTCAGTACTTC
J gene: TRBJ2-7; clone size: .; D gene: TRBD2; V gene: TRBV3-1/TRBV3-2; CDR3 protein: CASSHSSGTVGYEQYF; CDR3 DNA: TGTGCCAGCAGTCACTCAAGCGGGACTGTAGGTTACGAGCAGTACTTC
J gene: TRBJ2-1; clone size: .; D gene: .; V gene: TRBV28; CDR3 protein: CASSLPPQGSFNNEQFF; CDR3 DNA: TGTGCCAGCAGTTTACCCCCACAGGGTTCATTCAACAATGAGCAGTTCTTC
J gene: TRBJ2-6; clone size: .; D gene: TRBD1; V gene: TRBV29-1; CDR3 protein: CSVPGTGSSSGANVLTF; CDR3 DNA: TGCAGCGTCCCCGGGACAGGGTCGTCAAGTGGGGCCAACGTCCTGACTTTC
J gene: TRBJ2-7; clone size: .; D gene: TRBD1; V gene: TRBV6-2/TRBV6-3; CDR3 protein: CASSPGQGGEQYF; CDR3 DNA: TGTGCCAGCAGTCCGGGACAGGGCGGCGAGCAGTACTTC
J gene: TRBJ2-7; clone size: .; D gene: TRBD2; V gene: TRBV3-1/TRBV3-2; CDR3 protein: CASTLTGGPSYEQYF; CDR3 DNA: TGTGCCAGCACCCTGACGGGGGGGCCATCCTACGAGCAGTACTTC
J gene: TRBJ2-7; clone size: .; D gene: .; V gene: TRBV3-1/TRBV3-2; CDR3 protein: CASSQVKGASEQYF; CDR3 DNA: TGTGCCAGCAGCCAAGTTAAGGGAGCAAGCGAGCAGTACTTC
J gene: TRBJ1-6; clone size: .; D gene: TRBD1; V gene: TRBV19; CDR3 protein: CASTLGGQRSSPLHF; CDR3 DNA: TGTGCCTCCACCCTGGGGGGACAGAGATCTTCACCCCTCCACTTT
J gene: TRBJ2-1; clone size: .; D gene: TRBD1; V gene: TRBV2; CDR3 protein: CASSRTGTSYNEQFF; CDR3 DNA: TGTGCCAGCAGTCGGACAGGGACCTCCTACAATGAGCAGTTCTTC
J gene: TRBJ2-5; clone size: .; D gene: TRBD1; V gene: TRBV2; CDR3 protein: CASSEDRGEETQYF; CDR3 DNA: TGTGCCAGCAGTGAGGACAGGGGAGAAGAGACCCAGTACTTC
J gene: TRBJ1-4; clone size: .; D gene: .; V gene: TRBV6-1; CDR3 protein: CASSETGEKLFF; CDR3 DNA: TGTGCCAGCAGTGAAACCGGTGAAAAACTGTTTTTT